The 15 T cell receptor beta chains below were found in one sample sequenced in a study of T cells in Graves' hyperthyroidism and ophthalmopathy. RNA transcripts were the template for amplifying TCR beta CDR3 regions. HTBI primers were employed in a first-round RT-PCR of the TCR CDR3. Using its own MiXCR run on the multiplex PCR reads, TCRdb lists one record per CDR3 protein. The repertoire consists of 100,000 to 140,000 distinct CDR3 sequences, with roughly 15% occurring once and the leading ten covering around two fifths. Sequencing was done on a sample of blood. Receptors were obtained from a woman between 45 and 60 years old with Graves' hyperthyroidism.

This clonotype was found many times. The chain couples TRBV10-2 to TRBJ1-5, with 8 positions matching TRBD1. The CDR3 totals 14 residues. The V and J ends lost 10 bases and 1 base, in that order; junction bases with no gene match: 6. Germline V CDR1 and CDR2: WSHSY, SAAADI. CDR3 region: CATKQGGSNQPQHF. CDR3 sequence (DNA): TGCGCCACAAAACAGGGGGGAAGCAATCAGCCCCAGCATTTT.

This clonotype was recorded a few times. The rearrangement joins TRBV2 to TRBJ2-4, with D perhaps TRBD2 (6 bases). The CDR3 length is 15 residues. V lost 4 bases to trimming and J lost 7 bases, with 17 bases between them. CDR1 is SNHLY, CDR2 FYNNEI, per germline. The CDR3 DNA is TGTGCCAGCAGTGTGGCCGGGACTCCCGCGAACATTCAGTACTTC. Protein product: CASSVAGTPANIQYF. The complete variable domain, with remaining parts taken from reference TRBV2 and TRBJ2-4, reads EPEVTQTPSHQVTQMGQEVILRCVPISNHLYFYWYRQILGQKVEFLVSFYNNEISEKSEIFDDQFSVERPDGSNFTLKIRSTKLEDSAMYFCASSVAGTPANIQYFGAGTRLSVL.

This clonotype has a count of ten or more. The J gene is TRBJ2-2, the V gene TRBV12-3 or TRBV12-4, with D unclear. The CDR3 covers 16 residues. V was trimmed by 5 bases and J by 4 bases, leaving 17 bases between them. The CDR3 bases are TGTGCCAGCAGTCTCCTTATCGGGCCCCCCACCGGGGAGCTGTTTTTT. Its translation: CASSLLIGPPTGELFF.

This chain joins TRBV7-2 and TRBJ2-1, with 11 bases that match TRBD1. Germline V CDR1 and CDR2: SGHTA, FQGNSA. This CDR3 is 14 amino acids long. V dropped 6 bases and J dropped 7; count of bases not matched to a gene: 5. The CDR3 bases are TGTGCCAGCAGAACCGGGACAGGGGGGAATGAGCAGTTCTTC. Residues: CASRTGTGGNEQFF.

In the case of this clonotype: Since a much larger clone is just one base distant, this may be a read error. The genes are TRBV3-1 and TRBJ2-1; D remains unclear. The germline V and J ends were trimmed by 1 base and 8 bases, with 12 bases remaining between them. This CDR3 has 14 residues. The germline V gene has CDR1 LGHDT and CDR2 YNNKEL (reference sequence). The CDR3 sequence: CASSQVLESDEQFF. The CDR3 bases are TGTGCCAGCAGCCAAGTCTTAGAATCCGATGAGCAGTTCTTC.

The sample holds many counts of this clonotype. The chain combines TRBV3-1 with TRBJ2-7; D is ambiguous. Deletions cut 4 bases from V and 7 bases from J, with 14 bases between. This CDR3 is 13 amino acids long. Germline V gives CDR1 LGHDT, CDR2 YNNKEL (reference sequence). The CDR3 coding sequence is TGTGCCAGCAGCCCGATGGGTCCCTTTGAGCAGTACTTC. It codes for CASSPMGPFEQYF.

This clonotype was counted at least ten times. The chain couples TRBV7-3 to TRBJ2-3, with D maybe TRBD2 (7 bases). From germline, CDR1 is SGHTA and CDR2 FQGTGA. The CDR3 length is 16 residues. Trimming stripped 2 bases from V and 0 bases from J, with 12 bases between. The CDR3 sequence: CASSLWGGQSTDTQYF. The CDR3 region has the DNA TGTGCCAGCAGCTTATGGGGGGGCCAAAGCACAGATACGCAGTATTTT.

This clonotype was counted many times. The chain couples TRBV12-3 or TRBV12-4 to TRBJ2-3; unclear D gene. V gave up 10 bases and J gave up 8 bases, with 19 bases separating them. The CDR3 is made up of 13 amino acids. The CDR3 nucleotides read TGTGCCACCTCGGACCATGCAATGGGTACGCAGTATTTT. Translation: CATSDHAMGTQYF.

This clonotype has ten or more counts. The chain couples TRBV7-6 to TRBJ1-5, with D maybe TRBD1 (6 bases). The V gene lost 1 base and the J gene lost 5 bases, with 9 bases spanning the gap. This CDR3 has 14 amino acids. From germline, CDR1 is SGHVS and CDR2 FNYEAQ. For the CDR3, the DNA is TGTGCCAGCAGCTTAGTAGGGGGAGATCAGCCCCAGCATTTT. Translation: CASSLVGGDQPQHF.

There are many counts of this clonotype. CDR3 region: CASSPPTSGNTIYF. For the CDR3, the DNA is TGTGCCAGCTCACCACCGACCTCTGGAAACACCATATATTTT. The gene calls are TRBV18 and TRBJ1-3; D gene unclear. Trimming took 0 bases from V and 0 from J, leaving 3 bases between them. CDR3 length equals 14 residues. Germline V gives CDR1 KGHSH, CDR2 LQKENI.

At least ten counts were recorded for this clonotype. The J gene is TRBJ2-5, the V gene TRBV24-1; no definite D call. Germline V gene data show CDR1 as KGHDR and CDR2 as SFDVKD. This CDR3 is built from 12 residues. The V gene lost 2 bases and the J gene lost 5 bases, with 5 bases spanning the gap. The CDR3 is CATSDSTETQYF. CDR3 sequence (DNA): TGTGCCACCAGTGATTCGACGGAGACCCAGTACTTC.

This clonotype was picked up many times. V and J are TRBV5-5 and TRBJ2-5; 7 nucleotides match TRBD1. This CDR3 is built from 14 residues. Germline V gene lookup returns CDR1 SGHKS and CDR2 YYEKEE (reference sequence). The ends lost 4 bases at V and 3 bases at J; junction bases unmatched: 6. The CDR3 sequence is CASSGTGTEETQYF. As DNA, the CDR3 is TGTGCCAGCAGCGGAACCGGGACAGAAGAGACCCAGTACTTC. Variable domain in full (rest from reference TRBV5-5 and TRBJ2-5): DAGVTQSPTHLIKTRGQQVTLRCSPISGHKSVSWYQQVLGQGPQFIFQYYEKEERGRGNFPDRFSARQFPNYSSELNVNALLLGDSALYLCASSGTGTEETQYFGPGTRLLVL.

The chain links TRBV28 to TRBJ2-3; D is uncertain. Germline-derived CDR1 and CDR2 are MDHEN and SYDVKM. The CDR3 sequence is 13 residues long. The V gene lost 6 bases and the J gene lost 6 bases, with 13 bases spanning the gap. CDR3 in amino acids: CASRRQPGDTQYF. In DNA form, the CDR3 reads TGTGCCAGCAGGCGACAACCCGGTGATACGCAGTATTTT.

The chain joins TRBV5-4 to TRBJ1-2; 8 bases are a match to TRBD1. J gave up 7 bases and V 5 bases, and 10 bases lay outside the gene matches. Germline CDR1 reads SGHNT; CDR2 reads YYREEE (reference sequence). There are 14 residues in the CDR3. CDR3 in DNA: TGTGCCAGCAGGCGCGGACAGGGATATCCTGGCTACACCTTC. Translated: CASRRGQGYPGYTF. Looking up the rest from reference TRBV5-4 and TRBJ1-2 gives the full variable domain: ETGVTQSPTHLIKTRGQQVTLRCSSQSGHNTVSWYQQALGQGPQFIFQYYREEENGRGNFPPRFSGLQFPNYSSELNVNALELDDSALYLCASRRGQGYPGYTFGSGTRLTVV.

In this sample, this clonotype turned up many times. The V call is TRBV3-1, the J call TRBJ2-5; D is perhaps TRBD2 (5 bases). Germline V lookup: CDR1 LGHDT, CDR2 YNNKEL (reference sequence). Trimming took 5 bases from V and 3 from J, leaving 16 bases between them. The CDR3 length is 15 residues. The CDR3 sequence: CASSLSGDGKETQYF. Written as DNA, the CDR3 is TGTGCCAGCAGCTTGTCCGGGGATGGGAAAGAGACCCAGTACTTC.